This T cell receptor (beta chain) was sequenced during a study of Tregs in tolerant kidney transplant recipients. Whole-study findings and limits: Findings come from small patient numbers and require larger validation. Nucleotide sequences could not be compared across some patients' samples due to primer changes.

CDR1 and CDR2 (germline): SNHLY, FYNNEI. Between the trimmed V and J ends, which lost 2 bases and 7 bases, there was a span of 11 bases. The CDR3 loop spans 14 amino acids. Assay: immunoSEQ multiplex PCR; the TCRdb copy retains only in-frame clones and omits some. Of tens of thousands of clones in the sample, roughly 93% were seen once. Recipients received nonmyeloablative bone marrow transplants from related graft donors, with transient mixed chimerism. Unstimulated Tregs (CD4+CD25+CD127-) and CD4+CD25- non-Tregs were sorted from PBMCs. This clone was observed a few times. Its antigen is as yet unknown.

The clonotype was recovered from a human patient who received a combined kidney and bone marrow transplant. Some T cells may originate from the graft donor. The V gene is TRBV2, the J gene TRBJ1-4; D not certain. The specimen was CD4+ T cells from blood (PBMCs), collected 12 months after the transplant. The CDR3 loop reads CASSEPRGPEKLFF. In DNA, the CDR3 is TGTGCCAGCAGTGAACCCCGTGGGCCTGAAAAACTGTTTTTT.